This entry describes one TCR beta chain. This clonotype was picked up a small number of times. Its antigen remains unidentified. Per-base qualities were not stored, and no clone one base away is much larger. Interpreted using the paper, the treatment or condition label stands for: allogeneic hematopoietic cell transplantation with graft depleted of TCRalphabeta T cells and CD19 B cells. The transplant recipients were children given TCRalphabeta/CD19-depleted allogeneic hematopoietic cell grafts. The sample is drawn from a study of T-cell reconstitution after alpha-beta-depleted transplantation in children (dated by TCRdb to about 2016). Background on the whole study: Using TCR repertoire profiling, the study quantitatively followed how T-cell immune reconstitution unfolded in children after TCRalphabeta/CD19-depleted allogeneic hematopoietic cell transplantation. General study outcomes and caveats: The apparently early alphabetaT-cell count recovery about two months after transplant was reportedly dependent on only several hundred rapidly expanded clones derived from non-depleted graft cells. The frequencies of hyperexpanded clones fell over the following months, and after one year, T-cell counts and TCRbeta diversity were mostly attributed to newly produced T cells. In some patients, the high TCRbeta diversity seen at day 60 was put down to recipient T cells and intrathymic progenitors that had survived conditioning.

CDR1 and CDR2 (SGHRS, YFSETQ) derive from the germline V gene. Counted from cysteine to phenylalanine, this CDR3 has 15 amino acids. CDR3 DNA only is kept here, 45 bases in frame from base 1. Cut back by 0 bases and 9 bases, the V and J ends lie 16 bases apart. Library preparation was by PCR. Sequencing instrument: Illumina HiSeq 2500. To normalize quantification of the TCRbeta repertoire, the TCR libraries were built with molecular barcoding that relied on unique molecular identifiers. The public reads were reanalyzed by TCRdb: fastp trimming at Q25, MiXCR alignment, in-frame beta chains only. Rows with a matching CDR3 protein are joined into one entry that keeps the most common DNA and genes. The sample table contains around 420,000 distinct CDR3 sequences; only one count was recorded for about a sixth of them. In total, the top ten clones hold 25% to 30% of the sample.

In this chain, TRBV5-1 is recombined with TRBJ2-1; the D gene assignment is ambiguous. The source was PBMCs, mostly from graft donor cells, collected 360 days after TCRalphabeta/CD19-depleted stem cell transplant. This clonotype was obtained from a boy younger than two who had a stem cell transplant for Wiskott-Aldrich syndrome, so the T cells may come from the graft donor. The CDR3 region: CASSLETVGVGEQFF. The DNA sequence reads TGCGCCAGCAGCTTGGAAACGGTTGGAGTCGGTGAGCAGTTCTTC.